The source of this TCR beta chain is a study of human T cells and chemical hapten exposure. Broader study findings: TCRs at high frequency, those above 1 in 1000, did not change with DPC sensitization.

CDR1 and CDR2 from the germline V gene are SQVTM and ANQGSEA. Deletions cut 7 bases from V and 9 bases from J, with 10 bases between. This CDR3 region has 10 residues. Indicated time point: pre-sensitization, week 0. Documented treatment: therapeutic diphenylcyclopropenone sensitization with weekly scalp DPC. Extraction of total RNA was performed on unfractionated whole blood. This clonotype was detected only a few times. Antigen unknown. The library labeled individual cDNA molecules by adding unique molecular identifiers to them. Original data processing: Ranging from roughly 23,224 to 750,000, TCR counts per sample had a median value of about 96,000. Each CDR3 protein gets one entry after TCRdb re-called the RACE reads with MiXCR. The V and J calls were not made by the authors but by TCRdb's processing. The sample consists of a few hundred thousand distinct CDR3 sequences, 7.7% of them appearing once.

The V gene is TRBV29-1, the J gene TRBJ2-1, with unresolved D. The TCR comes from a man aged 18 to 30 with alopecia areata. Some clones in this sample may be carry-over from other donors' samples. Sequencing used whole blood, obtained in connection with sensitization to the hapten diphenylcyclopropenone (DPC). The CDR3 protein is CSATISEQFF. The DNA for the CDR3 is TGCAGCGCTACGATCAGTGAGCAGTTCTTC.